Following are 21 T cell receptor beta chains from one sample sequenced in a study of shared T cell receptors in the human thymus (dated by TCRdb to the early 2020s). Library method: the immunoSEQ multiplex PCR assay. The immuneACCESS repertoire file appears here via TCRdb, limited to in-frame rearrangements. These files lack a portion of the clones; in checked studies, under half of the deficit traces to unresolved V genes, and the cause of the others is not known. This sample has 540,000 or so clones in its table, and roughly 74% of those were observed once. The ten most abundant clones make up roughly 0.013% of the sample. These data also formed part of another study, on human thymus T cells.

Material for sequencing was thymocytes. These receptors came from a boy younger than two with a congenital heart defect. Donor details come from another sample of the same person, matched by shared clones.

The chain combines TRBV4-1 with TRBJ2-3; tentative D call: TRBD1 (6 bases). Deletions cut 4 bases from V and 4 bases from J, with 18 bases between. This CDR3 has 16 amino acids. Per germline, CDR1 MGHRA and CDR2 YSYEKL. CDR3 region: CASSRKTGQSSDTQYF. The DNA of the CDR3 is TGCGCCAGCAGCCGAAAAACAGGACAGTCCTCAGATACGCAGTATTTT.

The rearrangement links TRBV29-1 to TRBJ2-7, with 9 bases identical to TRBD1. The CDR3 contains 12 residues. The V segment lost 7 bases and the J segment 3 bases; nucleotides outside the gene matches: 4. The germline CDR1 and CDR2 sequences are SQVTM and ANQGSEA. CDR3 in amino acids: CSAGDRDYEQYF. CDR3 DNA: TGCAGCGCCGGGGACAGGGACTACGAGCAGTACTTC.

Only one count was recorded for this clone. The chain couples TRBV4-3 to TRBJ1-2; the D gene is possibly TRBD1 (6 bases). Deletions cut 0 bases from V and 6 bases from J, with 20 bases between. The CDR3 loop spans 17 amino acids. In germline, CDR1 is LGHNA, CDR2 YSLEER. The chain's CDR3 is CASSQDRRDRRLDGYTF. In nucleotides, the CDR3 is TGCGCCAGCAGCCAAGATCGTCGTGACAGGCGCCTGGATGGCTACACCTTC.

The chain recombines TRBV2 with TRBJ2-1, with a tentative D call TRBD2 (9 bases). The CDR3 loop spans 18 amino acids. V lost 7 bases to trimming and J lost 6 bases, with 28 bases between them. Germline-derived CDR1 and CDR2 are SNHLY and FYNNEI. This chain's CDR3 is CASIRDRSSGLAFNEQFF. The CDR3 nucleotides read TGTGCCAGCATCCGGGACAGGAGTAGTGGACTAGCGTTCAATGAGCAGTTCTTC. The full variable domain, completed using reference TRBV2 and TRBJ2-1, is EPEVTQTPSHQVTQMGQEVILRCVPISNHLYFYWYRQILGQKVEFLVSFYNNEISEKSEIFDDQFSVERPDGSNFTLKIRSTKLEDSAMYFCASIRDRSSGLAFNEQFFGPGTRLTVL.

This chain connects TRBV6-1 to TRBJ2-7; 9 positions agree with TRBD2. The CDR3 extends over 14 amino acids. Per the germline V gene, CDR1 is MNHNS and CDR2 is SASEGT. V lost 3 bases, J lost 3 bases, and 3 bases stayed unmatched. The CDR3 DNA follows: TGTGCCAGCAGTGAGAAGACTAGCGGCTACGAGCAGTACTTC. It translates to CASSEKTSGYEQYF.

The V call is TRBV27, the J call TRBJ2-7; TRBD1 is a possible D gene (7 bases). Trimming left V 6 bases short and J 2 bases short, with 26 bases between. The CDR3 totals 18 residues. Germline V gene sequence: CDR1 MNHEY, CDR2 SMNVEV (reference sequence). The CDR3 nucleotides are TGTGCCAGCAGCCCAAGGGGTCAGGGGGGAGTGTGGGCCTACGAGCAGTACTTC. Its translation: CASSPRGQGGVWAYEQYF.

The V gene is TRBV5-1, the J gene TRBJ1-1; 7 bases are a match to TRBD1. CDR1 and CDR2 (germline): SGHRS, YFSETQ. The V segment lost 0 bases and the J segment 9 bases; nucleotides outside the gene matches: 8. The CDR3 totals 14 residues. The CDR3 coding sequence is TGCGCCAGCAGCTTGGCCGGAGGGGGCCTGAAAGCTTTCTTT. Translation: CASSLAGGGLKAFF.

The chain combines TRBV4-3 with TRBJ2-5; 13 nucleotides agree with TRBD2. The CDR3 is 19 residues long. After removal of 4 bases from V and 4 bases from J, the junction contained 15 bases not matched to a gene. From germline, CDR1 is LGHNA and CDR2 YSLEER. CDR3 in amino acids: CASSPIQRLAGGGRETQYF. The CDR3 DNA reads TGCGCCAGCAGCCCAATACAGCGACTAGCGGGAGGAGGTAGAGAGACCCAGTACTTC.

This chain connects TRBV4-3 to TRBJ2-3; 10 bases agree with TRBD2. This CDR3 comprises 16 residues. Germline loops: CDR1 LGHNA, CDR2 YSLEER. Trimming at V came to 3 bases and at J to 3 bases, leaving 6 bases not matched to a gene. CDR3 coding DNA: TGCGCCAGCAGCCACATACTAGCGGGAAGGACAGATACGCAGTATTTT. Translating it yields CASSHILAGRTDTQYF.

This rearrangement joins TRBV2 to TRBJ1-1, with D tentatively TRBD1 (5 bases). Trimming pared 0 bases from V and 0 bases from J, leaving 17 bases between. CDR3 length: 18 amino acids. Looked up from germline, CDR1 is SNHLY and CDR2 is FYNNEI. The CDR3 here is CASSEAWGRFKLNTEAFF. The CDR3 DNA sequence: TGTGCCAGCAGTGAAGCTTGGGGCCGATTTAAACTGAACACTGAAGCTTTCTTT.

The genes are TRBV4-2 and TRBJ2-1; 10 bases agree with TRBD2. Germline CDR1 LGHNA, CDR2 YNFKEQ. This CDR3 has 16 amino acids. The V gene end was trimmed by 4 bases and the J gene end by 6 bases; junction bases not matched to a gene: 9. Here the CDR3 reads CASSPPRSGRANEQFF. In DNA, the CDR3 is TGTGCCAGCAGCCCCCCCCGCAGCGGGAGGGCCAATGAGCAGTTCTTC.

This rearrangement joins TRBV15 to TRBJ2-5, with D perhaps TRBD2 (6 bases). V was shortened by 1 base and J by 5 bases, with 8 bases between the two germline ends. The CDR3 has 13 residues. Germline CDR1 and CDR2: LNHNV and YYDKDF (reference sequence). The CDR3 protein is CATSRGGGETQYF. CDR3 nucleotides: TGTGCCACCAGCAGAGGAGGAGGGGAGACCCAGTACTTC.

V usage is TRBV10-1 and J usage is TRBJ2-7; 8 bases match TRBD2. This CDR3 region has 15 residues. J lost 2 bases, V lost 6 bases, and 9 bases had no gene match. Germline CDR1 reads WNHNN; CDR2 reads SYGVQD (reference sequence). CDR3 in amino acids: CASSLAGGKTYEQYF. In DNA, the CDR3 is TGCGCCAGCAGCTTGGCGGGAGGAAAGACCTACGAGCAGTACTTC.

The V call is TRBV7-2, the J call TRBJ2-5, with 11 nucleotides matching TRBD2. The germline V gene has CDR1 SGHTA and CDR2 FQGNSA. V shed 5 bases, J shed 0 bases, and the junction held 8 bases outside the gene matches. CDR3 length equals 17 residues. CDR3 loop: CASSAVPSGRNQETQYF. In DNA form, the CDR3 reads TGTGCCAGCAGCGCCGTCCCTAGCGGGAGGAACCAAGAGACCCAGTACTTC.

The chain combines TRBV4-1 with TRBJ2-1, with 9 bases identical to TRBD2. The CDR3 is 17 residues long. Germline-derived CDR1 and CDR2 are MGHRA and YSYEKL. J lost 4 bases, V lost 5 bases, and 12 bases had no gene match. CDR3 residues: CASSIDEGGRDYNEQFF. In nucleotides, the CDR3 is TGCGCCAGCAGCATCGATGAGGGCGGGAGGGATTACAATGAGCAGTTCTTC.

The V gene is TRBV14, the J gene TRBJ1-1, with TRBD1 as a possible D gene (5 bases). Trimming removed 1 base at V and 0 bases at J, with 9 bases between. This CDR3 comprises 15 residues. In germline, CDR1 is SGHDN, CDR2 FVKESK. CDR3 region: CASSQAAGMNTEAFF. The CDR3 nucleotides read TGTGCCAGCAGCCAAGCCGCAGGGATGAACACTGAAGCTTTCTTT.

The chain has TRBV11-1 and TRBJ2-4; 8 bases are a match to TRBD1. J lost 2 bases, V lost 4 bases, and 7 bases had no gene match. The CDR3 is 16 amino acids. The V gene's germline CDR1 is SGHAT and CDR2 FQDESV (reference sequence). The CDR3 sequence is CASSSGQGVSKNIQYF. The DNA of the CDR3 is TGTGCCAGCAGCTCCGGACAGGGCGTATCCAAAAACATTCAGTACTTC.

This chain uses TRBV27 with TRBJ1-1; 7 bases fit TRBD1. Germline V lookup: CDR1 MNHEY, CDR2 SMNVEV (reference sequence). The CDR3 has 19 amino acids. The V gene end was trimmed by 2 bases and the J gene end by 5 bases; junction bases not matched to a gene: 20. In DNA, the CDR3 is TGTGCCAGCAGTTTAGGTAGGGCGGGACAGCGGAGGGCGAGGACTGAAGCTTTCTTT. It yields the protein CASSLGRAGQRRARTEAFF.

This chain uses TRBV25-1 with TRBJ2-3; 9 bases are shared with TRBD2. Losses at the gene ends were 3 bases for V and 2 bases for J; bases not matched to a gene: 3. Germline CDR1 is MGHDK and CDR2 is SYGVNS. The CDR3 loop spans 15 amino acids. Here the CDR3 reads CASSESSGDTDTQYF. The CDR3 nucleotides are TGTGCCAGCAGTGAGTCTAGCGGGGACACAGATACGCAGTATTTT.

This clone has just one count. The chain employs TRBV6-1 and TRBJ1-1; possibly TRBD1 for D (6 bases). This CDR3 spans 12 amino acids. Germline V gives CDR1 MNHNS, CDR2 SASEGT. V lost 2 bases and J lost 12, with 13 bases in between. The CDR3 loop reads CASSELTGTTFF. CDR3 coding DNA: TGTGCCAGCAGTGAACTTACAGGGACAACTTTCTTT.

CDR3 DNA sequence: TGTGCCAGCGGACAGGCTAATGAAAAACTGTTTTTT. Translating gives CASGQANEKLFF. J is TRBJ1-4 and V is TRBV27, with TRBD1 matching over 7 bases. V trimming: 8 bases; J trimming: 3 bases; junction bases outside the gene matches: 0. Looked up from germline, CDR1 is MNHEY and CDR2 is SMNVEV (reference sequence). The CDR3 spans 12 residues.